This T cell receptor beta chain is from a study of shared clonotypes between healthy human individuals. Study overall: Three plates each covered CD4 naive and memory; CD8 naive two, CD8 memory one.

The CDR3 loop spans 16 amino acids. J was trimmed by 5 bases and V by 0 bases; bases with no gene match: 10. The germline gives CDR1 SGHRS, CDR2 YFSETQ. Method: immunoSEQ multiplex PCR; TCRdb's copy keeps in-frame clones and lacks some. The sample shows 1.4 million or so clones, approximately 98.5% of them seen only once. To note about this clone: Its antigen is as yet unknown.

Study results and caveats: Few donors limited the genetic and exposure-history diversity represented.

Those who donated were healthy HIV-negative adults, with no recent acute infections or vaccinations reported. The sample consisted of naive CD4+ T cells sorted from blood. The subset was: CD45RA+ positively selected. The receptor's source is a man aged 25-45 years in good health. This chain links TRBV5-1 with TRBJ2-7; TRBD1 matches at 8 bases. CDR3 DNA: TGCGCCAGCAGCTTGGTTTTGCGGACAGGGTCGAACGAGCAGTACTTC. The encoded protein is CASSLVLRTGSNEQYF.